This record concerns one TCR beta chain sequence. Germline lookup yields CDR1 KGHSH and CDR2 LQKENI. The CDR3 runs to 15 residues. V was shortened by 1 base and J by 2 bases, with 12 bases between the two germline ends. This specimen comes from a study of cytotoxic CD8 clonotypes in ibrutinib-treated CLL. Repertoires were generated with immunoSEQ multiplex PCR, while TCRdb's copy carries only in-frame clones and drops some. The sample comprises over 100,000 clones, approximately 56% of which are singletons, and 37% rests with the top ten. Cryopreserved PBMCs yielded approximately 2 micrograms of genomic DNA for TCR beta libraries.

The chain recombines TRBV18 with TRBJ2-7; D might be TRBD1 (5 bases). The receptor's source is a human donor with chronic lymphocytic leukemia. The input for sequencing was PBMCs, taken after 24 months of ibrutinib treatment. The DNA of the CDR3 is TGTGCCAGCTCACCACAGGGGATTGAGGCCTACGAGCAGTACTTC. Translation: CASSPQGIEAYEQYF.